The rows below give T cell receptor beta chains drawn from one sample of a study of T-cell reconstitution after alpha-beta-depleted transplantation in children. TCRdb re-analysed the PCR reads in MiXCR, keeping a single row per CDR3 protein. Among around 960,000 distinct CDR3 sequences, around 30% were seen once, and the ten largest hold about 28%. The sample was PBMCs, mostly from graft donor cells, taken 360 days after TCRalphabeta/CD19-depleted stem cell transplant. The receptors were sampled from a boy under three years old who had a stem cell transplant for SCID, so the T cells may come from the graft donor. The CDR3 runs from the conserved cysteine through the conserved F or W. Not every row has a clone size; where given, it reads once, few, many or a size class.

V	size	J	CDR3
TRBV9	-	TRBJ2-7	CASSVLPLSYEQYF
TRBV10-3	-	TRBJ1-6	CAISDYYNSPLHF
TRBV12-3/TRBV12-4	-	TRBJ2-4	CASSLGNDRAIQYF
TRBV5-1	many	TRBJ2-2	CASTSGTGTAGELFF
TRBV25-1	few	TRBJ2-6	CASSGAFSGANVLTF
TRBV28	-	TRBJ2-5	CASSSPGTGETQYF
TRBV3-1	-	TRBJ1-1	CASSQNPSDTEAFF
TRBV20-1	few	TRBJ1-2	CSARDWGQGRYGYTF
TRBV11-2	-	TRBJ1-5	CASSLDGLGNQPQHF
TRBV29-1	few	TRBJ2-7	CSVPVREVDEQYF
TRBV20-1	-	TRBJ2-7	CSAIPGQGNEQYF
TRBV4-2	few	TRBJ1-1	CASSLEEGAETEAFF
TRBV7-9	few	TRBJ2-3	CASTFVRDTQYF
TRBV12-3/TRBV12-4	few	TRBJ2-1	CASSPTLAGPEQFF
TRBV27	few	TRBJ2-5	CASSPGTRGLQETQYF
TRBV7-8	-	TRBJ2-3	CASRLTSGGNTDTQYF
TRBV6-1	few	TRBJ2-7	CASSPQILGQGNYEQYF
TRBV2	few	TRBJ2-2	CASGVAERTGELFF
TRBV29-1	-	TRBJ2-7	CSVGRDRVFYEQYF
TRBV12-3/TRBV12-4	few	TRBJ1-2	CASSPDWGYGYTF
TRBV6-1	-	TRBJ2-7	CASSEVDRGQAGIYEQYF
TRBV19	few	TRBJ2-7	CASSIRRPAGAYEQYF
TRBV5-1	-	TRBJ2-1	CASSLFAGTNNEQFF
TRBV12-3/TRBV12-4	once	TRBJ2-7	CASSMKRGNSYEQYF
TRBV20-1	-	TRBJ2-3	CSARDGGSTDTQYF
TRBV20-1	few	TRBJ2-1	CSARRGVGNEQFF
TRBV5-1	-	TRBJ2-7	CASPTGFRHEQYF
TRBV29-1	once	TRBJ2-1	CSVDFGNEQFF
TRBV7-2	few	TRBJ1-6	CASSFSTYNSPLHF
TRBV29-1	few	TRBJ2-2	CSVPGRLNTGELFF
TRBV7-9	few	TRBJ2-1	CASSPRQDGVNEQFF
TRBV12-3/TRBV12-4	-	TRBJ1-4	CASSLGTSDVATTEKLFF
TRBV20-1	few	TRBJ2-3	CSARDPWGSTDTQYF
TRBV20-1	-	TRBJ1-4	CSARRDLPTEDEKLFF
TRBV30	-	TRBJ1-2	CAWGGTANYGYTF
TRBV7-6	few	TRBJ2-3	CASSPKRHGDTQYF
TRBV12-3/TRBV12-4	few	TRBJ1-3	CASSFPLSQGLSGNTIYF
TRBV20-1	-	TRBJ1-6	CSAEPGTGFSPLHF
TRBV4-3	-	TRBJ2-2	CASSQEAPSIGELFF
TRBV7-6	few	TRBJ1-2	CASSPFPGRTYGYTF
TRBV7-2	-	TRBJ1-2	CASSLATGNYGYTF
TRBV6-5	-	TRBJ2-7	CASSYSMAESYEQYF